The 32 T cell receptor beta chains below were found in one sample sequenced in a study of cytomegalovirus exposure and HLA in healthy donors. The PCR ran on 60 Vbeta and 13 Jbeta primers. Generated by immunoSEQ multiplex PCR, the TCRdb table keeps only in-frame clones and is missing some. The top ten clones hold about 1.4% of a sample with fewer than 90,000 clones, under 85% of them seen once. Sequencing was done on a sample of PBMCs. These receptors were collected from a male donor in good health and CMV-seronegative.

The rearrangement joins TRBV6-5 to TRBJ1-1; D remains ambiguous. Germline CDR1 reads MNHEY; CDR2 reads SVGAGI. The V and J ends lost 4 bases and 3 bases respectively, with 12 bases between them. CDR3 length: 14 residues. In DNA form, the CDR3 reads TGTGCCAGCAGTTCCAACCCTGAGGACACTGAAGCTTTCTTT. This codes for CASSSNPEDTEAFF.

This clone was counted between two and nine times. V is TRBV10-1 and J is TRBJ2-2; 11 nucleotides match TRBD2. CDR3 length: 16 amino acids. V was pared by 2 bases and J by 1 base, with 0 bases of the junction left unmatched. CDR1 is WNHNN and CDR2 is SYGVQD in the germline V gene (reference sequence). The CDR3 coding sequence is TGCGCCAGCAGTGAGGGACTAGCGGGGAACACCGGGGAGCTGTTTTTT. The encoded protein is CASSEGLAGNTGELFF.

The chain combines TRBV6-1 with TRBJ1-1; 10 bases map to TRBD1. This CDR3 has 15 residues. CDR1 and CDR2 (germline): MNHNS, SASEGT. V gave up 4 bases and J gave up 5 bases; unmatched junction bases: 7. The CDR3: CASSGRDRGGTEAFF. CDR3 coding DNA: TGTGCCAGCAGTGGCCGGGACAGGGGAGGGACTGAAGCTTTCTTT.

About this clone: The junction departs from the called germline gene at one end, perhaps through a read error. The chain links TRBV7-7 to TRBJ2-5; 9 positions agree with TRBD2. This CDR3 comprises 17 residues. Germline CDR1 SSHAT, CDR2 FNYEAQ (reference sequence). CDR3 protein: CASSLGFAGGRQETQYF. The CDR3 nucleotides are TGTGCTAGCAGCTTAGGCTTTGCGGGGGGGCGCCAAGAGACCCAGTACTTC.

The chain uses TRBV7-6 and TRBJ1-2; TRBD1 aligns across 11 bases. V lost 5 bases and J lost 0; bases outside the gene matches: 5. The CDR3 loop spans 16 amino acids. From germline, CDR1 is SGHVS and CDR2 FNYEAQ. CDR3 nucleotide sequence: TGTGCCAGCAGCCCCGGGACAGGGGGGACTAACTATGGCTACACCTTC. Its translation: CASSPGTGGTNYGYTF.

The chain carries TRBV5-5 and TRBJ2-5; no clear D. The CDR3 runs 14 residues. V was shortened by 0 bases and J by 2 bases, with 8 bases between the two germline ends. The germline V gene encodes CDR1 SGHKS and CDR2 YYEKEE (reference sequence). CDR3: CASSLDSLQETQYF. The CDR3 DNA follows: TGTGCCAGCAGCTTGGATTCACTACAAGAGACCCAGTACTTC.

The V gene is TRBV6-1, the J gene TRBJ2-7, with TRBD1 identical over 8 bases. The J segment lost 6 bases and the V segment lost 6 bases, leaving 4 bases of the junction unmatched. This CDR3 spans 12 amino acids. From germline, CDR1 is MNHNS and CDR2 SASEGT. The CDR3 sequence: CASRFTGGEQYF. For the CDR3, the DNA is TGTGCCAGCAGATTTACAGGGGGCGAGCAGTACTTC.

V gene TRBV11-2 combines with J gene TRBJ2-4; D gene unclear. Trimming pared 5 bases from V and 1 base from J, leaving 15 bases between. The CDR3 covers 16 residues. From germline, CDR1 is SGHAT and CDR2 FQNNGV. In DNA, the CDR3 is TGTGCCAGCAGCAATGGAGCGTGGGTCGCCAAAAACATTCAGTACTTC. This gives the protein CASSNGAWVAKNIQYF.

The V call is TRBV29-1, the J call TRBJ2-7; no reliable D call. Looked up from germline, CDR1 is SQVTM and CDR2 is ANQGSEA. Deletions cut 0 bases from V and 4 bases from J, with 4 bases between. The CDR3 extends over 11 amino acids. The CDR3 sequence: CSVEDRYEQYF. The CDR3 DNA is TGCAGCGTTGAAGATCGGTACGAGCAGTACTTC.

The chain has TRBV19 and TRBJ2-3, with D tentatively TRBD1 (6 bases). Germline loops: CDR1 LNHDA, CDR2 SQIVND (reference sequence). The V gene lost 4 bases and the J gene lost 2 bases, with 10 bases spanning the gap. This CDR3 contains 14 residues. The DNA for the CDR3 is TGTGCCAGTAGTACGGACAGCTCCACAGATACGCAGTATTTT. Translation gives CASSTDSSTDTQYF. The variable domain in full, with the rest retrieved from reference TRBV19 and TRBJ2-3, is DGGITQSPKYLFRKEGQNVTLSCEQNLNHDAMYWYRQDPGQGLRLIYYSQIVNDFQKGDIAEGYSVSREKKESFPLTVTSAQKNPTAFYLCASSTDSSTDTQYFGPGTRLTVL.

The CDR3 bases are TGTGCCAGCAGCGGGAAAAGCGGGGGGGACACAGATACGCAGTATTTT. Translation: CASSGKSGGDTDTQYF. The chain has TRBV9 and TRBJ2-3, with 10 bases matching TRBD2. CDR1 and CDR2 from the germline V gene are SGDLS and YYNGEE. The CDR3 is 16 residues long. V dropped 3 bases and J dropped 2; count of bases not matched to a gene: 6.

The CDR3 loop is CASSKQGSSNQPQHF. CDR3 nucleotides: TGTGCCAGCAGTAAACAGGGGTCTAGCAATCAGCCCCAGCATTTT. This chain links TRBV2 with TRBJ1-5; 7 bases line up with TRBD1. CDR1 SNHLY and CDR2 FYNNEI come from the germline V gene. The trim removed 5 bases at V and 0 bases at J, leaving 4 bases unmatched. The CDR3 is 15 residues long.

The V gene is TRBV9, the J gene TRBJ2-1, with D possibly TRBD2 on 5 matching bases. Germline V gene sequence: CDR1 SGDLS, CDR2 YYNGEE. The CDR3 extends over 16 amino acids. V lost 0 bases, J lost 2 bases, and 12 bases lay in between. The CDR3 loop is CASSVGGSGTYNEQFF. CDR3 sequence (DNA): TGTGCCAGCAGCGTAGGAGGGAGTGGGACCTACAATGAGCAGTTCTTC.

DNA of the CDR3: TGTGCCAGTAGGTCGGGGGACCGAAGCTCCTACGAGCAGTACTTC. Translated: CASRSGDRSSYEQYF. The chain carries TRBV19 and TRBJ2-7, with D perhaps matching TRBD2 (6 bases). V dropped 6 bases and J dropped 0 bases, with 15 bases sitting between them. The CDR3 runs to 15 residues. The germline CDR1 and CDR2 sequences are LNHDA and SQIVND (reference sequence).

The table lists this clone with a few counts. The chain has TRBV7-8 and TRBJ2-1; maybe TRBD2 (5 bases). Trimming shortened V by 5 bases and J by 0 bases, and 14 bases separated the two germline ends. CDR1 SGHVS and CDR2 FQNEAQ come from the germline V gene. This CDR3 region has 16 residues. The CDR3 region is CASSTRTVSSYNEQFF. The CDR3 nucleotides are TGTGCCAGCAGCACCCGGACTGTGAGCTCCTACAATGAGCAGTTCTTC.

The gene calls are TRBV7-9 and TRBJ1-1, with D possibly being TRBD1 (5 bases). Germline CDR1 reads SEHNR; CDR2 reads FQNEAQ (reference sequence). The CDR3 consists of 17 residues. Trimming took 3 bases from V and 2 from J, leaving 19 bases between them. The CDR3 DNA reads TGTGCCAGCAGCTTTCCAACAGCCAGGACACCTAACACTGAAGCTTTCTTT. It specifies CASSFPTARTPNTEAFF. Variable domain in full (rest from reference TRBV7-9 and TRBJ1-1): DTGVSQNPRHKITKRGQNVTFRCDPISEHNRLYWYRQTLGQGPEFLTYFQNEAQLEKSRLLSDRFSAERPKGSFSTLEIQRTEQGDSAMYLCASSFPTARTPNTEAFFGQGTRLTVV.

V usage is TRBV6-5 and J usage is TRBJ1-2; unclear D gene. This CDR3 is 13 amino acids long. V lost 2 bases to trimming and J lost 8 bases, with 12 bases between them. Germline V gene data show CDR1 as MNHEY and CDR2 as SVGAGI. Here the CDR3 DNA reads TGTGCCAGCAGTTACGGATCGACGGGAGGCTACACCTTC. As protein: CASSYGSTGGYTF.

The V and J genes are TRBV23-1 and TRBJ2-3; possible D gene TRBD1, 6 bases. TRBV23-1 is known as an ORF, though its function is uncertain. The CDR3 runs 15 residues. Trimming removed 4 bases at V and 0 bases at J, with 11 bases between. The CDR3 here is CASSPPGVSTDTQYF. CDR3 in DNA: TGCGCCAGCAGTCCTCCAGGGGTAAGCACAGATACGCAGTATTTT.

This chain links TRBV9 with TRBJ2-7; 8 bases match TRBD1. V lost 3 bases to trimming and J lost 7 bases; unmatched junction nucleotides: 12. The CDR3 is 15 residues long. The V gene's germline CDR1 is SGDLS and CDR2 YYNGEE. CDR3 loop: CASSGGGQGALEQYF. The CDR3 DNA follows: TGTGCCAGCAGCGGAGGGGGGCAGGGGGCTTTAGAGCAGTACTTC. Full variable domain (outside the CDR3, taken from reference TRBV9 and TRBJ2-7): DSGVTQTPKHLITATGQRVTLRCSPRSGDLSVYWYQQSLDQGLQFLIQYYNGEERAKGNILERFSAQQFPDLHSELNLSSLELGDSALYFCASSGGGQGALEQYFGPGTRLTVT.

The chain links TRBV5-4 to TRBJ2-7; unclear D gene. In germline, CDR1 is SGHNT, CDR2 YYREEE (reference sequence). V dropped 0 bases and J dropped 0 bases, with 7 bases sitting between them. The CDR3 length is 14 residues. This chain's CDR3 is CASSLDSYSYEQYF. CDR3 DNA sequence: TGTGCCAGCAGCTTGGACTCGTACTCCTACGAGCAGTACTTC.

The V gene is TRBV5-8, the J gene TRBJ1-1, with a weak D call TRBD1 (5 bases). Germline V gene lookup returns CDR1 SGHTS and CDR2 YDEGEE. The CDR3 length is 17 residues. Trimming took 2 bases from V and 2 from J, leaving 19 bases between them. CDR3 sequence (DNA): TGTGCCAGCAGCTTTCTAATCACGGCGGGGGGAAACACTGAAGCTTTCTTT. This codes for CASSFLITAGGNTEAFF.

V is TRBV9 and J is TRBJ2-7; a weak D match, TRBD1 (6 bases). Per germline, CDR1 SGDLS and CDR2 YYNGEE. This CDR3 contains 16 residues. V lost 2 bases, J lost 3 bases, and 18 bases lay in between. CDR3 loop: CASSVGPRDKDYEQYF. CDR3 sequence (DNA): TGTGCCAGCAGCGTCGGGCCCCGGGACAAAGACTACGAGCAGTACTTC.

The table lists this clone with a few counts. Here the CDR3 reads CAWSVTGTYEQYF. In DNA, the CDR3 is TGTGCCTGGAGTGTTACAGGGACCTACGAGCAGTACTTC. The chain is built from TRBV30 and TRBJ2-7; a possible D gene is TRBD1 (6 bases). Trimming removed 0 bases at V and 2 bases at J, with 8 bases between. CDR3 length equals 13 residues. Per the germline V gene, CDR1 is GTSNPN and CDR2 is SVGIG (reference sequence).

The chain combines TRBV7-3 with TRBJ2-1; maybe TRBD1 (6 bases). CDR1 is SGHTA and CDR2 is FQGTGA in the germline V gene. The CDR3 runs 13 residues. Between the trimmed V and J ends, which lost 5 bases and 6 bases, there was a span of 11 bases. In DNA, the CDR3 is TGTGCCAGCAGCAACCAACAGGGCAATGAGCAGTTCTTC. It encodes CASSNQQGNEQFF.

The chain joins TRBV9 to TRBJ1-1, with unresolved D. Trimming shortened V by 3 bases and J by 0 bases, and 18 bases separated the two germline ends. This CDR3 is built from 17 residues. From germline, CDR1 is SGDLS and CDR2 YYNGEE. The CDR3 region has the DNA TGTGCCAGCAGCGACTCACGTCTAGGAGGGATGAACACTGAAGCTTTCTTT. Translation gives CASSDSRLGGMNTEAFF.

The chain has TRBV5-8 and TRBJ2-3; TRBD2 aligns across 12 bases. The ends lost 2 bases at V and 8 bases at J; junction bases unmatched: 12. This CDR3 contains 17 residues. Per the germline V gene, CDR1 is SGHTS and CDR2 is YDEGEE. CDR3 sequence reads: CASSLGTSGRLYRTQYF. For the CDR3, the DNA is TGTGCCAGCAGCTTAGGGACTAGCGGGCGACTGTACCGTACGCAGTATTTT.

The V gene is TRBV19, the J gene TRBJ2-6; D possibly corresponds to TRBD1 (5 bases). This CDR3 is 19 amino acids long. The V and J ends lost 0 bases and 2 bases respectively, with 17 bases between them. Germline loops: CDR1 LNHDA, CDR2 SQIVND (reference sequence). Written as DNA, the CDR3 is TGTGCCAGTAGTATAGACCCCCGACAGTTACAGACTGGGGCCAACGTCCTGACTTTC. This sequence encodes CASSIDPRQLQTGANVLTF.

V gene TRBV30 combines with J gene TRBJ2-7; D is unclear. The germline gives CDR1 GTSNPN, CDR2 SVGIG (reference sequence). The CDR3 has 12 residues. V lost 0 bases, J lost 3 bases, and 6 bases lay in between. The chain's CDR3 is CAWSVSGYEQYF. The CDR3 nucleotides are TGTGCCTGGAGTGTATCAGGCTACGAGCAGTACTTC. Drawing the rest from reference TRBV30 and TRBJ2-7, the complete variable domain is SQTIHQWPATLVQPVGSPLSLECTVEGTSNPNLYWYRQAAGRGLQLLFYSVGIGQISSEVPQNLSASRPQDRQFILSSKKLLLSDSGFYLCAWSVSGYEQYFGPGTRLTVT.

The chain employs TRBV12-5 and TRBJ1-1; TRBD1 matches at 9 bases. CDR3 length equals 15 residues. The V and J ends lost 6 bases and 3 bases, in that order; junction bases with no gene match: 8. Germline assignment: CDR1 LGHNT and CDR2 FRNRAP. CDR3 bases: TGTGCTAGTGGCCCCGGGACAGGGTGGGACACTGAAGCTTTCTTT. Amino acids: CASGPGTGWDTEAFF.

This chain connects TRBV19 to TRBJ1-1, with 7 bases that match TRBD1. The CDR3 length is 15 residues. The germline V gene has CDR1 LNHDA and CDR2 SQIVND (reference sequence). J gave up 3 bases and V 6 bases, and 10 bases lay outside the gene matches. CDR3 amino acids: CASRGWTGQDTEAFF. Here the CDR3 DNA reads TGTGCCAGTAGGGGGTGGACAGGCCAGGACACTGAAGCTTTCTTT.

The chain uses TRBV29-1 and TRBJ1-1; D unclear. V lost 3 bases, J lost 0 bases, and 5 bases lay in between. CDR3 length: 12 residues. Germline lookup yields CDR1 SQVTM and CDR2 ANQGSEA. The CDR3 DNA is TGCAGCGTTGACAGGTTGAACACTGAAGCTTTCTTT. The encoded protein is CSVDRLNTEAFF.

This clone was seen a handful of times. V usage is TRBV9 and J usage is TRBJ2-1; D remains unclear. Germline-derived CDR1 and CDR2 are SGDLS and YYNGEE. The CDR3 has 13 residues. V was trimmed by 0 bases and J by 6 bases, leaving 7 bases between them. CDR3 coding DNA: TGTGCCAGCAGCGTAGAACAGATCAATGAGCAGTTCTTC. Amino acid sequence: CASSVEQINEQFF.